These T cell receptor beta chains were read from a single sample in a study of vaccination and CD4 T cells after COVID-19. TCRdb used MiXCR to reprocess the PCR reads, holding one entry per CDR3 protein. The sample includes 16,000 or so distinct CDR3 sequences, less than 50% seen only once; the top ten take over 6.5%. The antigens of these receptors remain unknown. The sample consisted of CD4+ T cells from blood, cultured in vitro, taken after SARS-CoV-2 vaccination. The receptors shown here come from a human donor who had recovered from COVID-19. Each CDR3 is given with its conserved first and last residue. The D gene is left open where the match is weak. Clone size is stated in some rows and not others, as once, few, many or a class when expanded.

TRBJ2-5,14,TRBD2,TRBV28,few,TGTGCCAGCAGTTCCAGAGCGGGAGTTCAGACCCAGTACTTC,CASSSRAGVQTQYF
TRBJ2-5,15,-,TRBV20-1,few,TGCAGTGCTCACCAGTCGGTAGGCTCCCAAGAGACCCAGTACTTC,CSAHQSVGSQETQYF
TRBJ2-7,15,TRBD2,TRBV7-3,-,TGTGCCAGCAGCTTAGGGACTAGCGGCTCTCAGGAGCAGTACTTC,CASSLGTSGSQEQYF
TRBJ2-3,13,-,TRBV28,few,TGTGCCAGCAGTAGGGACGGCACAGATACGCAGTATTTT,CASSRDGTDTQYF
TRBJ2-7,13,-,TRBV20-1,medium-sized,TGCAGTGCTAGCGGGAGTAGGTCTGCCGAGCAGTACTTC,CSASGSRSAEQYF
TRBJ1-5,14,-,TRBV7-9,few,TGTGCCAGCAGCTACGGCCCCAACAATCAGCCCCAGCATTTT,CASSYGPNNQPQHF
TRBJ2-4,18,TRBD1,TRBV6-2/TRBV6-3,-,TGTGCCAGCAGTTTCACCGGTGGGACAGGACCTGGGGTGAACATTCAGTACTTC,CASSFTGGTGPGVNIQYF
TRBJ2-5,16,-,TRBV15,-,TGTGCCACCAGCACGCCGACAGGGAGGGGGGAAGAGACCCAGTACTTC,CATSTPTGRGEETQYF
TRBJ1-4,16,-,TRBV18,few,TGTGCCAGCTCACCACGAACGGGGACTACAGGGCAAAAACTGTTTTTT,CASSPRTGTTGQKLFF
TRBJ2-2,15,-,TRBV18,-,TGTGCCAGCTCACCACCAAGGGCAGCTTACGGGGAGCTGTTTTTT,CASSPPRAAYGELFF
TRBJ1-6,16,TRBD1,TRBV5-1,-,TGCGCCAGCAGCTTGGTCGCAGGGGGCGAGGGTTCACCCCTCCACTTT,CASSLVAGGEGSPLHF
TRBJ2-5,18,-,TRBV20-1,-,TGCAGTGCCCTTTTCCTTTTTAGGGTAGGGACACATCAAGAGACCCAGTACTTC,CSALFLFRVGTHQETQYF
TRBJ2-5,15,-,TRBV7-2,-,TGTGCCAGCAGCTTTGATAACTTACCTCACCAGACCCAGTACTTC,CASSFDNLPHQTQYF
TRBJ1-1,11,-,TRBV7-2,medium-sized,TGTGCCAGCAGCTCATTGATTGAAGCTTTCTTT,CASSSLIEAFF
TRBJ2-5,16,TRBD1,TRBV7-9,once,TGTGCCAGCAGCCCCTCCGGGACAGCTTTTCAAGAGACCCAGTACTTC,CASSPSGTAFQETQYF
TRBJ2-7,11,TRBD2,TRBV11-3,-,TGTGCCAGCAGCTCGGGAGGTGTGCAGTACTTC,CASSSGGVQYF
TRBJ2-3,15,TRBD1,TRBV7-8,-,TGTGCCAGCAGCCACCGGACAGGATACACAGATACGCAGTATTTT,CASSHRTGYTDTQYF
TRBJ2-3,13,-,TRBV30,-,TGTGCCTGGAGTGTACAGAGCTCTGATACGCAGTATTTT,CAWSVQSSDTQYF
TRBJ1-2,15,-,TRBV28,-,TGTGCCAGCAGCACCCCGAAGAATCACAGGAGCGGCTACACCTTC,CASSTPKNHRSGYTF
TRBJ2-5,12,-,TRBV20-1,-,TGCAGTGCTAGCGGGAGAGAAGAGACCCAGTACTTC,CSASGREETQYF
TRBJ2-7,14,-,TRBV18,few,TGTGCCAGCTCACCGCGGCCAAATCCCTACGAGCAGTACTTC,CASSPRPNPYEQYF
TRBJ1-2,13,-,TRBV20-1,-,TGCAGTGCTGGCCGAGGGGGGTTAAGTGGCTACACCTTC,CSAGRGGLSGYTF
TRBJ2-5,15,-,TRBV20-1,-,TGCAGTGCCAACAGGTTCGGACTTGGGCAAGAGACCCAGTACTTC,CSANRFGLGQETQYF
TRBJ2-2,14,-,TRBV6-1,few,TGTGCCAGCAGTATGGCCGCGAACACCGGGGAGCTGTTTTTT,CASSMAANTGELFF
TRBJ1-6,14,-,TRBV20-1,-,TGCAGTGCTAGAGTCCCGCTACAGGATTCACCCCTCCACTTT,CSARVPLQDSPLHF
TRBJ2-2,18,-,TRBV10-3,-,TGTGCCATCAGTGCTTCTGTATTTCGAGGGCCGAACACCGGGGAGCTGTTTTTT,CAISASVFRGPNTGELFF
TRBJ2-5,17,TRBD2,TRBV6-5,-,TGTGCCAGCAGTTACTCTAGCGGGAGGGCCGTGGGGGAGACCCAGTACTTC,CASSYSSGRAVGETQYF
TRBJ1-4,15,TRBD1,TRBV4-1,-,TGCGCCAGCAGCCAAGATCAGGGGGCGGTTGAAAAACTGTTTTTT,CASSQDQGAVEKLFF
TRBJ2-1,11,-,TRBV6-1,few,TGCGCCAGCAATGATTATGAGGAGCAGTTCTTC,CASNDYEEQFF
TRBJ2-3,14,TRBD2,TRBV7-2,-,TGTGCCAGCAGGCCCGGGACTAGCGCAGATACGCAGTATTTT,CASRPGTSADTQYF
TRBJ1-5,14,-,TRBV28,-,TGTGCCAGTGTGGTGGGGGGAGATGGGCAGCCCCAGCATTTT,CASVVGGDGQPQHF
TRBJ2-1,22,TRBD2,TRBV27,-,TGTGCCAGCAGTTTATGGGTGAAACCCGGGACTAGCGGGAGGGTAAGCGACAATGAGCAGTTCTTC,CASSLWVKPGTSGRVSDNEQFF
TRBJ2-1,16,TRBD2,TRBV5-1,-,TGCGCCAGCAGCTTGGAAGGGACTAGCGCTTACAATGAGCAGTTCTTC,CASSLEGTSAYNEQFF
TRBJ2-5,14,-,TRBV6-1,-,TGTGCCAGCAGCCTCACGACTCTGCTGGGGACCCAGTACTTC,CASSLTTLLGTQYF
TRBJ2-3,16,TRBD2,TRBV5-4,medium-sized,TGTGCCAGCAGCTTGAGCTGGCGGGAGGGTACAGATACGCAGTATTTT,CASSLSWREGTDTQYF
TRBJ1-2,14,TRBD1,TRBV7-9,-,TGTGCCAGCACCCTTACAGGGGGCGCGTCTGGCTACACCTTC,CASTLTGGASGYTF
TRBJ2-7,15,TRBD2,TRBV2,-,TGTGCCAGCAGATTGGGACTAGCGGGAGGCGACGAGCAGTACTTC,CASRLGLAGGDEQYF
TRBJ2-3,13,TRBD2,TRBV6-2/TRBV6-3,few,TGTGCCAGTCGGACTAGCGGGAGTGATACGCAGTATTTT,CASRTSGSDTQYF
TRBJ1-1,13,-,TRBV6-4,once,TGTGCCAGCAGTGTTGAGACAGGCAATAAAGCTTTCTTT,CASSVETGNKAFF
TRBJ1-2,14,-,TRBV20-1,-,TGCAGTGCTAGAGTCGGGGGGTCAGCCTATGGCTACACCTTC,CSARVGGSAYGYTF
TRBJ1-5,15,-,TRBV7-8,-,TGTGCCAGCAGCTTAGGGGGACGGACCAATCAGCCCCAGCATTTT,CASSLGGRTNQPQHF
TRBJ1-2,15,-,TRBV10-3,-,TGTGCCATCAGCGACCTCGGACAGCTGAACTATGGCTACACCTTC,CAISDLGQLNYGYTF
TRBJ2-7,13,-,TRBV10-3,few,TGTGCCATCAGACCCATTCAGGGGACCGAGCAGTACTTC,CAIRPIQGTEQYF
TRBJ2-1,12,-,TRBV20-1,-,TGCAGTGCTACCCGGAGGGGCAATGAGCAGTTCTTC,CSATRRGNEQFF
TRBJ2-5,13,-,TRBV11-2,medium-sized,TGTGCCAGCAGCTTGGTAGTCCAAGAGACCCAGTACTTC,CASSLVVQETQYF
TRBJ1-1,17,TRBD1,TRBV6-2/TRBV6-3,medium-sized,TGTGCCAGCAACCGACGAAGCAGGGGGCGCGGGGACACTGAAGCTTTCTTT,CASNRRSRGRGDTEAFF
TRBJ2-7,16,-,TRBV10-3,medium-sized,TGTGCCATCAGTGAGTTACAAAGACAGAATTCCTACGAGCAGTACTTC,CAISELQRQNSYEQYF
TRBJ2-1,15,TRBD2,TRBV6-2/TRBV6-3,once,TGTGCCAGCAGCCAAATCACTAGCGGCTACAATGAGCAGTTCTTC,CASSQITSGYNEQFF